This entry lists 19 T cell receptor beta chains sequenced from one sample in a study of control samples from healthy donors and cancer patients. Here immunoSEQ multiplex PCR was the method, and the copy in TCRdb shows in-frame clones only, minus some. The sample holds around 20,000 clones, roughly 86% seen once. Sequencing was carried out using PBMCs. These receptors came from a woman in her 70s with colorectal cancer.

This sequence joins TRBV7-9 and TRBJ1-6; D remains unclear. Trimming left V 2 bases short and J 8 bases short, with 10 bases between. Per germline, CDR1 SEHNR and CDR2 FQNEAQ (reference sequence). This CDR3 comprises 14 residues. The CDR3 DNA sequence: TGTGCCAGCAGCTTAAGCGCGCGGGATTCACCCCTCCACTTT. It encodes CASSLSARDSPLHF. Drawing the rest from reference TRBV7-9 and TRBJ1-6, the complete variable domain is DTGVSQNPRHKITKRGQNVTFRCDPISEHNRLYWYRQTLGQGPEFLTYFQNEAQLEKSRLLSDRFSAERPKGSFSTLEIQRTEQGDSAMYLCASSLSARDSPLHFGNGTRLTVT.

The chain is built from TRBV11-3 and TRBJ2-1; possible D gene TRBD2, 5 bases. Trimming stripped 0 bases from V and 11 bases from J, with 23 bases between. Per germline, CDR1 SGHNT and CDR2 YENEEA. The CDR3 is 17 residues long. CDR3 sequence (DNA): TGTGCCAGCAGCTTAGATCGCGGAGGTGGGCCTACAACCCAGCAGTTCTTC. The encoded protein is CASSLDRGGGPTTQQFF. Combining the CDR3 with reference TRBV11-3 and TRBJ2-1 gives the whole variable domain EAGVVQSPRYKIIEKKQPVAFWCNPISGHNTLYWYLQNLGQGPELLIRYENEEAVDDSQLPKDRFSAERLKGVDSTLKIQPAELGDSAVYLCASSLDRGGGPTTQQFFGPGTRLTVL.

The J gene is TRBJ2-1, the V gene TRBV10-3; 8 positions agree with TRBD2. Losses at the gene ends were 8 bases for V and 2 bases for J; bases not matched to a gene: 8. This CDR3 comprises 15 residues. Germline lookup yields CDR1 ENHRY and CDR2 SYGVKD. Written as DNA, the CDR3 is TGTGCCATCCGGGGTAGCGGGGATACCTACAATGAGCAGTTCTTC. The encoded protein is CAIRGSGDTYNEQFF.

This clone was counted a single time. The V call is TRBV25-1, the J call TRBJ2-3, with 8 bases aligning to TRBD2. The CDR3 contains 13 residues. Germline trimming cut 7 bases from V and 5 bases from J; bases unmatched to any gene: 5. The germline V gene encodes CDR1 MGHDK and CDR2 SYGVNS. The CDR3 DNA sequence: TGTGCCAGCACCCGGGGGGGTGGAGATACGCAGTATTTT. It codes for CASTRGGGDTQYF.

This clone turned up a few times. The CDR3 DNA reads TGTGCCAGCAGGATGGGGGAGGCCTTCTACGAGCAGTACTTC. It codes for CASRMGEAFYEQYF. The chain carries TRBV2 and TRBJ2-7, with D perhaps TRBD2 (6 bases). Trimming pared 6 bases from V and 3 bases from J, leaving 15 bases between. CDR1 and CDR2 (germline): SNHLY, FYNNEI. The CDR3 has 14 amino acids.

Only a few counts were recorded for this clone. V and J are TRBV18 and TRBJ2-5; D is unclear. Germline lookup yields CDR1 KGHSH and CDR2 LQKENI. V was cut by 1 base and J by 2 bases, with 11 bases left in between. The length of the CDR3 is 15 residues. The CDR3 here is CASSPQGFSQETQYF. DNA for the CDR3: TGTGCCAGCTCACCACAGGGATTTTCACAAGAGACCCAGTACTTC.

This clone was picked up one time. V and J are TRBV7-2 and TRBJ1-1; TRBD1 aligns across 7 bases. Germline V gives CDR1 SGHTA, CDR2 FQGNSA. With 5 bases clipped from V and 8 bases from J, the junction kept 11 bases outside the gene matches. This CDR3 comprises 14 residues. This CDR3 reads CASSLPDRSSEAFF. The CDR3 DNA is TGTGCCAGCAGCCTCCCGGACAGGTCCAGCGAAGCTTTCTTT. The whole variable domain, remainder taken from reference TRBV7-2 and TRBJ1-1, is GAGVSQSPSNKVTEKGKDVELRCDPISGHTALYWYRQSLGQGLEFLIYFQGNSAPDKSGLPSDRFSAERTGGSVSTLTIQRTQQEDSAVYLCASSLPDRSSEAFFGQGTRLTVV.

This chain's CDR3 is CASSQEPSGGAYEQYF. The CDR3 DNA reads TGTGCCAGCAGCCAAGAACCTAGCGGGGGGGCCTACGAGCAGTACTTC. The chain combines TRBV4-2 with TRBJ2-7, with 12 bases lining up with TRBD2. The ends lost 0 bases at V and 2 bases at J; junction bases unmatched: 2. CDR3 length equals 16 residues. Germline CDR1 is LGHNA and CDR2 is YNFKEQ.

This clone was seen more than once but under ten times. V is TRBV3-1 (or the pseudogene TRBV3-2) and J is TRBJ1-2, with a tentative D call TRBD1 (5 bases). This CDR3 is 17 amino acids long. CDR1 is LGHDT, CDR2 YNNKEL, per germline (reference sequence). V lost 0 bases and J lost 5, with 19 bases in between. The CDR3 DNA follows: TGTGCCAGCAGCCAAGAGCTTGGGGGGACCTTTGGGTATGGCTACACCTTC. Amino acids: CASSQELGGTFGYGYTF.

The rearrangement joins TRBV15 to TRBJ1-3; possible D gene TRBD1, 5 bases. Trimming shortened V by 1 base and J by 1 base, and 8 bases separated the two germline ends. This CDR3 contains 15 residues. Germline lookup yields CDR1 LNHNV and CDR2 YYDKDF (reference sequence). DNA for the CDR3: TGTGCCACCAGCAGAGGGGGGGGATCTGGAAACACCATATATTTT. Translated, it gives CATSRGGGSGNTIYF. The full variable domain, in which reference TRBV15 and TRBJ1-3 provide the parts outside the CDR3, is DAMVIQNPRYQVTQFGKPVTLSCSQTLNHNVMYWYQQKSSQAPKLLFHYYDKDFNNEADTPDNFQSRRPNTSFCFLDIRSPGLGDTAMYLCATSRGGGSGNTIYFGEGSWLTVV.

The rearrangement links TRBV5-1 to TRBJ2-6; 9 bases map to TRBD2. V lost 1 base and J lost 2; bases outside the gene matches: 7. CDR1 is SGHRS, CDR2 YFSETQ, per germline. CDR3 length equals 18 residues. This CDR3 reads CASSLSGGRFAGANVLTF. CDR3 nucleotide sequence: TGCGCCAGCAGCTTGAGCGGGGGGCGCTTTGCTGGGGCCAACGTCCTGACTTTC.

This clone was seen once. V gene TRBV6-5 combines with J gene TRBJ1-3; D might be TRBD1 (5 bases). Germline V gene lookup returns CDR1 MNHEY and CDR2 SVGAGI. This CDR3 spans 16 amino acids. V was cut by 2 bases and J by 4 bases, with 15 bases left in between. The CDR3 nucleotides read TGTGCCAGCAGTTACCGGAACCGGGACGGAGGAAACACCATATATTTT. This encodes CASSYRNRDGGNTIYF.

The chain is built from TRBV27 and TRBJ2-3, with a tentative D call TRBD2 (7 bases). Trimming stripped 9 bases from V and 2 bases from J, with 21 bases between. There are 16 residues in the CDR3. CDR1 and CDR2 (germline): MNHEY, SMNVEV (reference sequence). The CDR3 protein is CASSKGGRRFTDTQYF. The CDR3 DNA is TGTGCCAGTTCCAAGGGGGGGCGCAGATTCACAGATACGCAGTATTTT.

The V and J genes are TRBV7-2 and TRBJ1-2; tentative D call: TRBD1 (5 bases). Trimming left V 8 bases short and J 0 bases short, with 13 bases between. CDR3 length equals 14 residues. Per germline, CDR1 SGHTA and CDR2 FQGNSA. For the CDR3, the DNA is TGTGCCAGCCAACGCGACAGTTCTAACTATGGCTACACCTTC. Translated, it gives CASQRDSSNYGYTF.

The chain carries TRBV7-2 and TRBJ2-3; TRBD1 might be the D (6 bases). V was pared by 5 bases and J by 4 bases, with 13 bases between. The CDR3 length is 14 residues. The germline gives CDR1 SGHTA, CDR2 FQGNSA. CDR3 nucleotides: TGTGCCAGCAGCCTCTGGGACAACGCAGATACGCAGTATTTT. It codes for CASSLWDNADTQYF.

The rearrangement links TRBV19 to TRBJ1-2; 7 positions agree with TRBD1. The trim removed 7 bases at V and 8 bases at J, leaving 13 bases unmatched. Germline lookup yields CDR1 LNHDA and CDR2 SQIVND (reference sequence). The CDR3 is made up of 14 amino acids. CDR3 sequence: CASNLGQWGKGYTF. The CDR3 DNA sequence: TGTGCCAGTAATTTGGGACAGTGGGGTAAGGGCTACACCTTC.

The chain combines TRBV5-6 with TRBJ2-7, with a weak D call TRBD2 (6 bases). The CDR3 covers 14 residues. Deletions cut 4 bases from V and 5 bases from J, with 16 bases between. In germline, CDR1 is SGHDT, CDR2 YYEEEE. This CDR3 is CASSSPGGAHEQYF. The CDR3 region has the DNA TGTGCCAGCAGCAGTCCCGGAGGGGCGCACGAGCAGTACTTC.

The rearrangement links TRBV18 to TRBJ1-5; 8 bases match TRBD1. CDR1 is KGHSH and CDR2 is LQKENI in the germline V gene. The V and J ends lost 3 bases and 3 bases, in that order; junction bases with no gene match: 4. The CDR3 spans 15 residues. Written as DNA, the CDR3 is TGTGCCAGCTCACCGACAGGGGTACTCAATCAGCCCCAGCATTTT. Protein: CASSPTGVLNQPQHF.

V usage is TRBV4-3 and J usage is TRBJ1-4, with D perhaps matching TRBD1 (5 bases). Per the germline V gene, CDR1 is LGHNA and CDR2 is YSLEER. This CDR3 region has 14 residues. Trimming stripped 1 base from V and 8 bases from J, with 11 bases between. As DNA, the CDR3 is TGCGCCAGCAGCCAAGCAGGGTCGGGAGAAAAACTGTTTTTT. It translates to CASSQAGSGEKLFF.